Below, 10 T cell receptor beta chains from the same sample are listed, as sequenced in a study of blood T cell repertoires in COVID-19. The method was immunoSEQ multiplex PCR; TCRdb's version includes in-frame clones alone and lacks a portion of them. The sample includes about 280,000 clones, roughly 86% of them seen just once. The sequenced sample was peripheral blood. The receptor source for this set is a man aged 18-30 years with active or convalescent COVID-19.

The rearrangement uses TRBV25-1 and TRBJ1-1; TRBD1 agrees at 7 bases. Looked up from germline, CDR1 is MGHDK and CDR2 is SYGVNS. The V segment lost 7 bases and the J segment 6 bases; nucleotides outside the gene matches: 8. This CDR3 has 13 residues. The CDR3 reads CASKDRAWAEAFF. The CDR3 DNA reads as TGTGCCAGCAAAGACAGGGCGTGGGCTGAAGCTTTCTTT.

The chain recombines TRBV6-2 or TRBV6-3 with TRBJ1-2, with TRBD1 as a possible D gene (5 bases). Germline V gene lookup returns CDR1 MNHEY and CDR2 SVGEGT. The CDR3 loop spans 17 amino acids. Trimming removed 2 bases at V and 6 bases at J, with 22 bases between. CDR3 protein: CASSYDQDTYYRDGYTF. The DNA of the CDR3 is TGTGCCAGCAGTTACGATCAGGACACCTACTATCGGGATGGCTACACCTTC.

CDR3 DNA sequence: TGTGCCAGCAGTGATTCTAGCTCCTACGAGCAGTACTTC. This sequence encodes CASSDSSSYEQYF. The rearrangement joins TRBV25-1 to TRBJ2-7; D remains ambiguous. The CDR3 is 13 amino acids. V lost 3 bases to trimming and J lost 0 bases, with 6 bases between them. The germline V gene has CDR1 MGHDK and CDR2 SYGVNS.

The V gene is TRBV9, the J gene TRBJ2-3; a weak D match, TRBD2 (9 bases). Trimming left V 4 bases short and J 4 bases short, with 25 bases between. The CDR3 is made up of 18 amino acids. Germline V gene lookup returns CDR1 SGDLS and CDR2 YYNGEE. In nucleotides, the CDR3 is TGTGCCAGCAGCCAGGGGGCGGGGGGGCCCGTAAGAGCAGATACGCAGTATTTT. The encoded protein is CASSQGAGGPVRADTQYF.

The V gene is TRBV27, the J gene TRBJ2-7; possible D gene TRBD1, 6 bases. CDR1 MNHEY and CDR2 SMNVEV come from the germline V gene (reference sequence). Trimming took 3 bases from V and 4 from J, leaving 13 bases between them. The CDR3 runs 14 residues. DNA of the CDR3: TGTGCCAGCAGTTTGAAACAGGGACCATACGAGCAGTACTTC. It codes for CASSLKQGPYEQYF.

This clone has only a few counts. The J gene is TRBJ1-4, the V gene TRBV6-1, with D perhaps TRBD1 (6 bases). Trimming removed 0 bases from V and 10 bases from J, with 15 bases in between. Germline V gene sequence: CDR1 MNHNS, CDR2 SASEGT. CDR3 length: 15 residues. Here the CDR3 reads CASSEAGAARGKLFF. CDR3 nucleotide sequence: TGTGCCAGCAGTGAAGCGGGGGCGGCCCGAGGAAAACTGTTTTTT.

Here the CDR3 reads CASRKLPGDRYEQYF. The CDR3 region has the DNA TGTGCCAGCAGAAAGTTACCAGGGGACCGCTACGAGCAGTACTTC. The rearrangement uses TRBV6-5 and TRBJ2-7, with D maybe TRBD1 (6 bases). Trimming took off 6 bases at V and 3 bases at J, with 18 bases between the two ends. The CDR3 runs 15 residues. CDR1 is MNHEY and CDR2 is SVGAGI in the germline V gene.

This clone was detected once. The rearrangement uses TRBV12-3 or TRBV12-4 and TRBJ1-1; D is possibly TRBD1 (5 bases). This CDR3 is built from 12 residues. The V gene lost 9 bases and the J gene lost 1 base, with 9 bases spanning the gap. This chain's CDR3 is CASIRGNTEAFF. CDR3 DNA sequence: TGTGCCAGTATAAGGGGGAACACTGAAGCTTTCTTT.

The chain links TRBV9 to TRBJ2-5, with D tentatively TRBD1 (6 bases). The CDR3 loop spans 16 amino acids. Germline V gene data show CDR1 as SGDLS and CDR2 as YYNGEE. V gave up 0 bases and J gave up 5 bases, with 17 bases separating them. The CDR3 DNA is TGTGCCAGCAGCGTAGGTGGGACACCCTTCAGGGAGACCCAGTACTTC. As protein: CASSVGGTPFRETQYF.

V is TRBV7-8 and J is TRBJ1-5, with 7 bases fitting TRBD1. This CDR3 region has 14 residues. CDR1 is SGHVS and CDR2 is FQNEAQ in the germline V gene. The V gene end was trimmed by 7 bases and the J gene end by 2 bases; junction bases not matched to a gene: 5. CDR3 nucleotides: TGTGCCAGCACCACCGACAGGGGCAATCAGCCCCAGCATTTT. It specifies CASTTDRGNQPQHF.